This TCR beta chain was documented in a study of beta chain features in type 1 diabetes. Notes on the study in general: The study found moderately but significantly shorter TCRB CDR3s in all four CD4+ subsets of Type 1 diabetes patients. Patients' naive, central memory and regulatory TCRB repertoires appeared more alike than those of healthy donors.

Reverse transcribing all isolated RNA meant expressed TCRB transcripts were sequenced. The data were produced by immunoSEQ multiplex PCR, yet TCRdb's version contains in-frame clones alone and is incomplete. Of around 360,000 clones in the sample, roughly 12% are singletons; the top ten hold 0.0095% to 0.011%. Sampling consisted of one heparinised blood draw per donor, averaging around 100 mL. Concerning this clone itself: Its antigen is as yet unknown.

Source material: naive CD4+ T cells from blood. The receptor was derived from a woman under 30 with type 1 diabetes.

CDR3 sequence: CAIGTGVQGDEQYF. The CDR3 nucleotides read TGTGCCATCGGAACGGGAGTCCAGGGGGACGAGCAGTACTTC. This sequence joins TRBV10-3 and TRBJ2-7, with D possibly matching TRBD1 (7 bases). The V gene lost 8 bases and the J gene lost 5 bases, with 19 bases spanning the gap. This CDR3 is 14 amino acids long. Germline CDR1 reads ENHRY; CDR2 reads SYGVKD.